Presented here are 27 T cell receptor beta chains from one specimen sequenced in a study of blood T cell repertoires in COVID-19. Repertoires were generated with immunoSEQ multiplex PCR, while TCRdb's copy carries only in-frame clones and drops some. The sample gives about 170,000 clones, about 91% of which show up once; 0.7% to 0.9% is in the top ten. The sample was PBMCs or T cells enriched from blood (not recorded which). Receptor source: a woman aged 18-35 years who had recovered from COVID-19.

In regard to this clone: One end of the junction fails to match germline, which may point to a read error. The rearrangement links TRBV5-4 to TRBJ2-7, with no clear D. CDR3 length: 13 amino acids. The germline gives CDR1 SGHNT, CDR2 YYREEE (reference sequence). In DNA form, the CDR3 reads TGTGCCAGCAGCCCGACCTTTCCGAACACCCTAGGCTTC. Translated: CASSPTFPNTLGF.

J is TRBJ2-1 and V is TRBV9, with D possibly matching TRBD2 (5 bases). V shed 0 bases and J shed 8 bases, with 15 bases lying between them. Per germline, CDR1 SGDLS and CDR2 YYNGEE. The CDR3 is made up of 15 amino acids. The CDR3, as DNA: TGTGCCAGCAGCGTAGCCGGGAATCGGGTACATGAGCAGTTCTTC. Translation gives CASSVAGNRVHEQFF.

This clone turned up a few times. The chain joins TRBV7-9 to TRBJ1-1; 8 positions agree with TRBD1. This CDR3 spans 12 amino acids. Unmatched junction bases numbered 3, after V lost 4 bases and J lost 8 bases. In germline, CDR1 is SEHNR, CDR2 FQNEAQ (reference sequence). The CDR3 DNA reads TGTGCCAGCAGCTCGGACAGGGAGGAAGCTTTCTTT. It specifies CASSSDREEAFF. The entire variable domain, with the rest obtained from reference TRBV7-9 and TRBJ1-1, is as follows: DTGVSQNPRHKITKRGQNVTFRCDPISEHNRLYWYRQTLGQGPEFLTYFQNEAQLEKSRLLSDRFSAERPKGSFSTLEIQRTEQGDSAMYLCASSSDREEAFFGQGTRLTVV.

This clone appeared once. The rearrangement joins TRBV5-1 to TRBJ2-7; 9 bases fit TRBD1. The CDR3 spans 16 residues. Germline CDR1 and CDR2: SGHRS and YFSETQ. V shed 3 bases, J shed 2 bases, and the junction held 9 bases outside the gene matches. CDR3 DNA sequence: TGCGCCAGCAGCTCACGATCCGGGACAGGGACCTACGAGCAGTACTTC. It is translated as CASSSRSGTGTYEQYF.

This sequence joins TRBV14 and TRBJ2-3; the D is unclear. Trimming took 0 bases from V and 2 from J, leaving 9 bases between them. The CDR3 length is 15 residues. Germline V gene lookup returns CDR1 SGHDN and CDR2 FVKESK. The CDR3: CASSQDSSATDTQYF. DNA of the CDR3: TGTGCCAGCAGCCAAGATAGCAGCGCCACAGATACGCAGTATTTT.

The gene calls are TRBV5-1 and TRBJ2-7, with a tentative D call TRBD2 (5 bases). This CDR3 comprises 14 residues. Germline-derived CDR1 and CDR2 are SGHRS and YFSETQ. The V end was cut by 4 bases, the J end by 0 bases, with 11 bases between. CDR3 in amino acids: CASSPRGYSYEQYF. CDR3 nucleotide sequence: TGCGCCAGCAGCCCCCGGGGTTACTCCTACGAGCAGTACTTC.

CDR3 amino acids: CSGSGLLESYNEQFF. DNA for the CDR3: TGCAGCGGTAGCGGGTTACTGGAGTCCTACAATGAGCAGTTCTTC. V usage is TRBV29-1 and J usage is TRBJ2-1; 7 nucleotides agree with TRBD2. Germline V gene data show CDR1 as SQVTM and CDR2 as ANQGSEA. V was clipped by 7 bases and J by 1 base; unmatched bases: 10. The CDR3 contains 15 residues.

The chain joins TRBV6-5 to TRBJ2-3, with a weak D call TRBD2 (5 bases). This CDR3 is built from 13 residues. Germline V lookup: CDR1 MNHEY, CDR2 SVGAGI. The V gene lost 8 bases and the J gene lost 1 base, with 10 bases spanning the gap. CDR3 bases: TGTGCCAGCGGCGAGGAGGGCACAGATACGCAGTATTTT. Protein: CASGEEGTDTQYF.

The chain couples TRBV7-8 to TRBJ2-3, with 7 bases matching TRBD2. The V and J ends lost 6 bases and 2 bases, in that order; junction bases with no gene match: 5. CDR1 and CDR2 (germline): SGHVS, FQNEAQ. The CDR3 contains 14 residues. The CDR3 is CASSFGRTTDTQYF. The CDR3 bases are TGTGCCAGCAGTTTCGGGAGGACCACAGATACGCAGTATTTT.

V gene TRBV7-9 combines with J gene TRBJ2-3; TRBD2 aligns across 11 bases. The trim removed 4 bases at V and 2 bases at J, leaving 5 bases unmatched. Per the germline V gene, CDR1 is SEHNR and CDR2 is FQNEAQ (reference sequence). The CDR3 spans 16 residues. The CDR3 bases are TGTGCCAGCAGCTACGGACTAGCGGGCTACACAGATACGCAGTATTTT. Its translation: CASSYGLAGYTDTQYF.

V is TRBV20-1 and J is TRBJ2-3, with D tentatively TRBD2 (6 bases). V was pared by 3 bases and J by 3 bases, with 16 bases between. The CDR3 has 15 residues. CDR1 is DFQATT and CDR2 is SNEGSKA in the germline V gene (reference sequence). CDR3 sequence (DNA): TGCAGTGCTAGTGCGGGATCGATCCTTACAGATACGCAGTATTTT. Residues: CSASAGSILTDTQYF.

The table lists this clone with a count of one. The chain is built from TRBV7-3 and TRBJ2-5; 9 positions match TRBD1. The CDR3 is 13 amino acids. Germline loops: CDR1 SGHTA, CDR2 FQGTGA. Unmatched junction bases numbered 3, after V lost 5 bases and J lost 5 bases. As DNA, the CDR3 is TGTGCCAGCAGCAGGGACAGGGATGAGACCCAGTACTTC. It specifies CASSRDRDETQYF. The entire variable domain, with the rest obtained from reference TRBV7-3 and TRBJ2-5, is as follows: GAGVSQTPSNKVTEKGKYVELRCDPISGHTALYWYRQSLGQGPEFLIYFQGTGAADDSGLPNDRFFAVRPEGSVSTLKIQRTERGDSAVYLCASSRDRDETQYFGPGTRLLVL.

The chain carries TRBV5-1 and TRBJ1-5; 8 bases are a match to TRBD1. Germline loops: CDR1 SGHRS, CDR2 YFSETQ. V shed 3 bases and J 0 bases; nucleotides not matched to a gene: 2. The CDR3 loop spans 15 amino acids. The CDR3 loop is CASSSTGDSNQPQHF. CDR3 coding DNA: TGCGCCAGCAGCTCGACAGGGGATAGCAATCAGCCCCAGCATTTT.

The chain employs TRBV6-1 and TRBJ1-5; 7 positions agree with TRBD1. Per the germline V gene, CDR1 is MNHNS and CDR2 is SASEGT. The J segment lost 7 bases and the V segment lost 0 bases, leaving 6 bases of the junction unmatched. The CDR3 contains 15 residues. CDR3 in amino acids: CASSEAQGGGQPQHF. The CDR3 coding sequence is TGTGCCAGCAGTGAAGCGCAGGGGGGCGGACAGCCCCAGCATTTT.

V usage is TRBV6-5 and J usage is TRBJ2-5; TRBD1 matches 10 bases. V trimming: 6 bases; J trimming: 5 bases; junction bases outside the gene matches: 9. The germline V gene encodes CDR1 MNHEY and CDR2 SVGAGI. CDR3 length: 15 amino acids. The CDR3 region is CASRSGTGERETQYF. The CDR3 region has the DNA TGTGCCAGCAGGTCCGGGACAGGGGAACGGGAGACCCAGTACTTC.

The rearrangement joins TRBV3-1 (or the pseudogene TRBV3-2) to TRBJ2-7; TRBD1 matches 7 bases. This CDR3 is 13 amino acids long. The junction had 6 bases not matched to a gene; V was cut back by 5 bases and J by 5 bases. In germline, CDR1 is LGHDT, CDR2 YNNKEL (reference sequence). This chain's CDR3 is CASSGETGNEQYF. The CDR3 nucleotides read TGTGCCAGCAGCGGGGAGACAGGGAACGAGCAGTACTTC.

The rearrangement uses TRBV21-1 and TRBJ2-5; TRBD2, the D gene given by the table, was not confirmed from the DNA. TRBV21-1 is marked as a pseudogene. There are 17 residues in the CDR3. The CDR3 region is CASSRDWESPFGETQYF. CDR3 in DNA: TGTGCCAGCAGCAGGGACTGGGAATCACCGTTCGGGGAGACCCAGTACTTC.

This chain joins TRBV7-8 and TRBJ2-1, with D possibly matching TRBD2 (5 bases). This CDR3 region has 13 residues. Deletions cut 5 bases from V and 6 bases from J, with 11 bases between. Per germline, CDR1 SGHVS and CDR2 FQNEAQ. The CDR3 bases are TGTGCCAGCAGCATACTAGAGGGCAATGAGCAGTTCTTC. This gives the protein CASSILEGNEQFF.

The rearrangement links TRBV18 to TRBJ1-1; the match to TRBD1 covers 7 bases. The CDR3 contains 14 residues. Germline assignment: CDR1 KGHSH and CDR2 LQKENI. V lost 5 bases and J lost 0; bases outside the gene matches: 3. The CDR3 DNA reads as TGTGCCAGCTCAATGACAGGGATGAACACTGAAGCTTTCTTT. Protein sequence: CASSMTGMNTEAFF.

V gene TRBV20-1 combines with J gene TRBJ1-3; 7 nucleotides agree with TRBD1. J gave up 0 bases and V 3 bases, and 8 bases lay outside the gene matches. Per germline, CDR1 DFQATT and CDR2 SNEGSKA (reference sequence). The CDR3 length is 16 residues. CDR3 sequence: CSASSWTGSSGNTIYF. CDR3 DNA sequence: TGCAGTGCTAGTTCCTGGACAGGTAGCTCTGGAAACACCATATATTTT.

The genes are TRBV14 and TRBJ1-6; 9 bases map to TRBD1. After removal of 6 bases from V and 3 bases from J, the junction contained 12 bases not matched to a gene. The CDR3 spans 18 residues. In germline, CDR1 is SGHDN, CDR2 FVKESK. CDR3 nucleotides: TGTGCCAGCAGGGCCCTCTCCCGGGACAGGGACTATAATTCACCCCTCCACTTT. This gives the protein CASRALSRDRDYNSPLHF.

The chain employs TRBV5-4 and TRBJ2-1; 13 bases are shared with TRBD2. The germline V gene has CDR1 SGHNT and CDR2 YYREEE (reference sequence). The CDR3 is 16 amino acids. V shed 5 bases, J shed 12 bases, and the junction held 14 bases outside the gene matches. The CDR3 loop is CASSPARTSGSPMQFF. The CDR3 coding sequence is TGTGCCAGCAGTCCGGCCCGGACTAGCGGGAGCCCAATGCAGTTCTTC.

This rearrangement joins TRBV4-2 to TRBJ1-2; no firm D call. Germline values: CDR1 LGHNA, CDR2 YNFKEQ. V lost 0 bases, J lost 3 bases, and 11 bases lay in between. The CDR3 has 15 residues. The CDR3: CASSQDAGRDYGYTF. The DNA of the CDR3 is TGTGCCAGCAGCCAAGACGCAGGTCGAGACTATGGCTACACCTTC.

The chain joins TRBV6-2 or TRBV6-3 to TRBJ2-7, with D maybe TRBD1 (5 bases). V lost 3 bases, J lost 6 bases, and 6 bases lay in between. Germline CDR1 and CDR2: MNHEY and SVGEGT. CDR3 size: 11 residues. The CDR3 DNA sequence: TGTGCCAGCAGTTATGACAGCGAGCAGTACTTC. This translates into CASSYDSEQYF.

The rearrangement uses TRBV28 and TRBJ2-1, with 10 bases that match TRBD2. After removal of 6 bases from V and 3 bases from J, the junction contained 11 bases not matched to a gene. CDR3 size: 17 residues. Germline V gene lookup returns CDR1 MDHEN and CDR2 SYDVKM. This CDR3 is CASSLWTSGDYYNEQFF. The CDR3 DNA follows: TGTGCCAGCAGCCTCTGGACTAGCGGTGACTACTACAATGAGCAGTTCTTC.

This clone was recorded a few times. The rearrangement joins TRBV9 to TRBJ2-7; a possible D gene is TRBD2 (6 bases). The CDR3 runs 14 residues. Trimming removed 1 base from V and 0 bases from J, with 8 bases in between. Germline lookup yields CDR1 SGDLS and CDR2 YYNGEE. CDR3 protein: CASSVQGGSYEQYF. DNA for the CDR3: TGTGCCAGCAGCGTACAGGGAGGCTCCTACGAGCAGTACTTC.

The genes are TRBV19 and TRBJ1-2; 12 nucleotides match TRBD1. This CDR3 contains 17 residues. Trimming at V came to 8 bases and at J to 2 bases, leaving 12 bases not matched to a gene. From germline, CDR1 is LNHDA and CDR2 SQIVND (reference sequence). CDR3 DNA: TGTGCCAGTCGGGACAGGGGGCGTTCGGGGGGAAACTATGGCTACACCTTC. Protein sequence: CASRDRGRSGGNYGYTF.